This record concerns one T cell receptor beta chain sequence. This sample was included in a study of blood T cells in healthy people across ages. Germline CDR1 is MGHRA and CDR2 is YSYEKL. The length of the CDR3 is 14 residues. Trimming cost V 4 bases and J 8 bases, with 17 bases left between them. The second PCR ran about 6 to 12 cycles with a sample-barcoded 5' primer and J-beta primers. TCRdb re-derived calls from the 5' RACE reads in MiXCR, one entry per CDR3 protein. The sample shows under 800,000 distinct CDR3 sequences, more than 40% of them seen only once. The rearrangement joins TRBV4-1 to TRBJ1-2; possibly TRBD1 for D (5 bases). The sample consisted of blood. The sequence derives from an older woman in good health. DNA for the CDR3: TGCGCCAGCAGCCTCCCGACAGTGGCTCACGGCTACACCTTC. It codes for CASSLPTVAHGYTF.